The clone carrying this T cell receptor beta chain was seen once. The antigen is not known. Other DNA sequences from this sample encode an identical CDR3 as well. The data are from a study of brain metastases from non-small cell lung cancer. Study-wide results and caveats: Metastases had sparse T cells but largely shared repertoires with primaries. Expanded T-cell clones appeared in around 58% of brain metastases over primaries. Brain metastases had lower T-cell infiltration than primary tumors.

The repertoire was sequenced with immunoSEQ multiplex PCR; TCRdb's copy has only in-frame clones and lacks some. The table shows over 3,500 clones, with roughly 80% occurring only once. Germline V gene lookup returns CDR1 GTSNPN and CDR2 SVGIG (reference sequence). V was trimmed by 0 bases and J by 3 bases, leaving 22 bases between them. The CDR3 extends over 18 amino acids. The chain employs TRBV30 and TRBJ2-3, with a weak D call TRBD1 (5 bases). The sequence derives from a donor at least 40 years old with non-small cell lung cancer. Sequencing was carried out using primary lung tumor tissue. The CDR3 region has the DNA TGTGCCTGGAGTGTTGTAGGGGCCACTCGATATTATACAGATACGCAGTATTTT. This gives the protein CAWSVVGATRYYTDTQYF.